This note documents a single TCR beta chain sequence. Its antigen is unknown. No much larger clone exists at a distance of one base, and base qualities are not known. The record originates from a study of blood T cell repertoires in COVID-19 (TCRdb year 2020). About the study as a whole: The collaborator samples originated in the United States, Italy and Spain and spanned the acute and convalescent phases of COVID-19. The material from the prospective study consisted of cDNA or gDNA derived from T cells, B-cell-depleted T cells, or PBMCs. Deeply sampled blood TCRbeta repertoires from subjects exposed to, actively infected with, or recovered from COVID-19 were included in the dataset. The repertoires were released in a freely available public database intended as a resource for research on the immune response to SARS-CoV-2. The samples were drawn from two sources: the first 160 participants of the ongoing ImmuneRACE study, and 1,000 to 1,500 subjects contributed by 6 global collaborators. The sample metadata nearly always contained a de-identified subject ID, COVID-19 status, age in years and sex. HLA class I and class II types, where available, came from metadata supplied by the sample provider rather than from assay-based typing.

The immunoSEQ Assay, a bias-controlled multiplex PCR, was used to amplify TCRbeta CDR3 regions from genomic DNA. As for the original processing: The number of nucleated cells in each sample was estimated from the amplification of reference gene primers within the assay. To quantify the absolute abundance of each unique TCRbeta CDR3 rearrangement, sequence reads were collapsed and filtered. For each sample, productive Simpson clonality was calculated by taking the square root of Simpson's diversity index across productive rearrangements. In its TCRdb copy, this immuneACCESS table keeps in-frame sequences only and misses some clones. Where compared with another copy, unresolved V genes explain less than half of these, and the others have no known cause. V, J and clone size reflect that table, while D and trimming were determined from the DNA. The sample yields hundreds of thousands of clones; roughly 90% were counted once. The ten largest clones add up to approximately 9% of the sample.

Findings and caveats that apply to the study as a whole: The quantity of clinical and demographic metadata differed by source and by participant and was supplied without curation.

In the prospective study, participants were roughly 18 to 100 years old, resided in approximately 22 geographic areas of the United States, and were enrolled through a virtual design. Cohort assignment in the prospective study relied on participant-reported clinical history from a screening survey and a study questionnaire. ImmuneRACE Cohort 3 recovered participants were defined by two consecutive negative NP/OP PCR tests, healthcare professional clearance, or symptom resolution. In the prospective study, mobile phlebotomists collected whole blood, serum and a nasopharyngeal or oropharyngeal swab from each participant. Over a roughly 2-month period, participants in the prospective study had the option of providing additional blood draws and questionnaires. Blood samples from the prospective study were shipped frozen or at room temperature prior to DNA extraction. The CDR3 measures 15 amino acids from cysteine to phenylalanine. Just the 45-base CDR3 DNA is kept, in frame starting at base 1. As encoded in the germline V gene, CDR1 is MNHEY while CDR2 is SVGAGI. For this chain, trimming is 6 bases at the V end and 3 bases at the J end, and the number of junction bases without a gene match is 7.

The sequenced sample was PBMCs or T cells enriched from blood (not recorded which). This receptor was taken from a woman under 30 who had recovered from COVID-19. The V and J genes are TRBV6-5 and TRBJ2-7, with 11 middle bases fitting TRBD2. In nucleotide form, the sequence is TGTGCCAGCAGCACCACTAGCGGGAGTCTCTACGAGCAGTACTTC. The resulting protein is CASSTTSGSLYEQYF.